A selection of T cell receptor beta chains follows, all from one sample in a study of CD8 T cells in ankylosing spondylitis. TCRdb used MiXCR to reprocess the 5' RACE reads, holding one entry per CDR3 protein. The sample includes a few hundred thousand distinct CDR3 sequences, about 20% of them seen just once. The sample taken for sequencing was blood, either unsorted or a sorted T cell fraction (not recorded which). The receptors stem from a male donor with ankylosing spondylitis or in good health (not recorded which). The CDR3 runs from the conserved cysteine through the conserved F or W. The D gene is left open where the match is weak. The size entry is marked missing in some rows and otherwise reads once, few, many or a size class.

J gene,clone size,D gene,V gene,CDR3 DNA,CDR3 protein
TRBJ2-1,many,-,TRBV7-3,TGTGCCAGCAGCTTAAAAGCGGGTAGCTCCTACAATGAGCAGTTCTTC,CASSLKAGSSYNEQFF
TRBJ2-1,-,TRBD1,TRBV4-1,TGCGCCAGCAGCCAAGAGCAGGGGGCATGGGATGAGCAGTTCTTC,CASSQEQGAWDEQFF
TRBJ1-1,few,-,TRBV29-1,TGCAGCGTTTTACAAAGGGACACTGAAGCTTTCTTT,CSVLQRDTEAFF
TRBJ2-5,few,-,TRBV12-3/TRBV12-4,TGTGCCAGCAGTTTTTTATCGAGACAAGAGACCCAGTACTTC,CASSFLSRQETQYF
TRBJ2-7,few,-,TRBV20-1,TGCAGTGCCAGGGAATTAGTTGGCTCCTACGAGCAGTACTTC,CSARELVGSYEQYF
TRBJ2-2,few,-,TRBV20-1,TGCAGTGCTGGGGACCCGAACACCGGGGAGCTGTTTTTT,CSAGDPNTGELFF
TRBJ2-3,few,TRBD2,TRBV4-2,TGTGCCAGCAGCCAACCCGGCCCCCGACTAGCGGGGAGCACAGATACGCAGTATTTT,CASSQPGPRLAGSTDTQYF
TRBJ1-1,-,-,TRBV29-1,TGCAGCGTTGCAGCAACTGAAGCTTTCTTT,CSVAATEAFF
TRBJ2-1,-,-,TRBV4-1,TGCGCCAGCAGCCCGATGAGGGAGCAGGGTGAGCAGTTCTTC,CASSPMREQGEQFF
TRBJ2-2,-,TRBD2,TRBV3-1,TGTGCCAGCAGCCCGAGCGGGAGTCTAACCGGGGAGCTGTTTTTT,CASSPSGSLTGELFF
TRBJ1-1,few,-,TRBV2,TGTGCCAGCACCGACCCAATGAACACTGAAGCTTTCTTT,CASTDPMNTEAFF
TRBJ1-1,many,-,TRBV4-1,TGCGCCAGCAGCCAAAGAAACGTGGGAACGATTGAAGCTTTCTTT,CASSQRNVGTIEAFF
TRBJ1-2,few,-,TRBV12-3/TRBV12-4,TGTGCCAGCAGTCCCCCTTCGGGTAACTATGGCTACACCTTC,CASSPPSGNYGYTF
TRBJ2-7,few,-,TRBV29-1,TGCAGCGTCCTCCCGGCCCGCTCCTACGAGCAGTACTTC,CSVLPARSYEQYF
TRBJ2-7,-,TRBD2,TRBV4-3,TGCGCCAGCAGCCAAGGCCTAGCGGGAGGCTACGAGCAGTACTTC,CASSQGLAGGYEQYF
TRBJ2-1,-,TRBD2,TRBV29-1,TGCAGCGTTGAAGGTGTCGGCGAGCGGGAAATCCATGAGCAGTTCTTC,CSVEGVGEREIHEQFF
TRBJ2-1,-,-,TRBV6-4,TGTGCCAGCAGTGACGGGGTGGTCAATGAGCAGTTCTTC,CASSDGVVNEQFF
TRBJ2-2,few,-,TRBV15,TGTGCCACCAGCGCCCAATACATAAACGCGAACACCGGGGAGCTGTTTTTT,CATSAQYINANTGELFF
TRBJ2-7,-,-,TRBV21-1,TGTGCCAGCAGCAAAGAGGATCGGGGACTCCACGAGCAGTACTTC,CASSKEDRGLHEQYF
TRBJ2-3,-,TRBD1,TRBV6-1,TGTGCCAGCGGGGTGGCAGGGGGTTTAGATACGCAGTATTTT,CASGVAGGLDTQYF
TRBJ2-5,many,-,TRBV7-9,TGTGCCAGCAGCTTAGCGGAGGGCCGGGAGACCCAGTACTTC,CASSLAEGRETQYF
TRBJ2-7,-,TRBD1,TRBV29-1,TGCAGCGTCCTCACAGGGGATTCCTACGAGCAGTACTTC,CSVLTGDSYEQYF
TRBJ2-3,-,TRBD1,TRBV9,TGTGCCAGCAGCGCGGACAGGGTTTCAGATACGCAGTATTTT,CASSADRVSDTQYF
TRBJ2-7,-,TRBD2,TRBV10-1,TGCGCCAGCAGTGAAGGCAGCGGGATATACGAGCAGTACTTC,CASSEGSGIYEQYF
TRBJ2-5,-,TRBD1,TRBV29-1,TGCAGCCATGGGACAGGGCTGGAAGAGACCCAGTACTTC,CSHGTGLEETQYF
TRBJ1-1,few,-,TRBV10-3,TGTGCCATCAGTGAGCCCGGGCTTGAAGCTTTCTTT,CAISEPGLEAFF
TRBJ2-7,-,-,TRBV10-3,TGTGCCATCAGTGACCCCGGGGTGAGGGTCGAGCAGTACTTC,CAISDPGVRVEQYF
TRBJ2-3,few,-,TRBV3-1,TGTGCCAGCAGCCAAGATGAAGCTAGCACAGATACGCAGTATTTT,CASSQDEASTDTQYF
TRBJ2-2,-,TRBD2,TRBV5-6,TGTGCCAGCAGCCACGGACAGGGCCTGACTAGCGGGAGCGAAGTAGGGACCGGGGAGCTGTTTTTT,CASSHGQGLTSGSEVGTGELFF
TRBJ2-1,many,TRBD2,TRBV29-1,TGCAGCGTGGCGGGAGAAACCTACAATGAGCAGTTCTTC,CSVAGETYNEQFF
TRBJ2-3,few,-,TRBV20-1,TGCAGTGCCGACGGGGAGACAGGCCCACACACAGATACGCAGTATTTT,CSADGETGPHTDTQYF
TRBJ2-1,few,TRBD1,TRBV4-1,TGCGCCAGCAGCCTCGGACAGGGGCTCGATGAGCAGTTCTTC,CASSLGQGLDEQFF
TRBJ2-7,-,-,TRBV20-1,TGCAGTGCTAGAGATTTGCAGGGACTCCCCTACGAGCAGTACTTC,CSARDLQGLPYEQYF
TRBJ2-5,-,-,TRBV28,TGTGCCAGCAGTACCCCGACAGGACAAGAGACCCAGTACTTC,CASSTPTGQETQYF
TRBJ2-3,-,-,TRBV27,TGTGCCAGCAGTAGGGCGGACAACACAGATACGCAGTATTTT,CASSRADNTDTQYF
TRBJ2-1,few,TRBD2,TRBV10-3,TGTGCCATCAGCTCGGGGGGAGCGGGAGCTGACAATGAGCAGTTCTTC,CAISSGGAGADNEQFF
TRBJ1-4,few,-,TRBV27,TGTGCCAGCAGTTCCCTCGAGAGATACCATGAAAAACTGTTTTTT,CASSSLERYHEKLFF
TRBJ2-6,-,-,TRBV12-3/TRBV12-4,TGTGCCAGCAGTTTGGGTGGAGGGCCCGCCTGGGCCAACGTCCTGACTTTC,CASSLGGGPAWANVLTF
TRBJ1-6,-,-,TRBV21-1,TGTGCCAGCAGCCTAGACAGGAGCTCCTATAATTCACCCCTCCACTTT,CASSLDRSSYNSPLHF
TRBJ2-7,-,TRBD2,TRBV29-1,TGCAGCGTTGTCGGACTAGCGGGATGGGACGAGCAGTACTTC,CSVVGLAGWDEQYF
TRBJ2-2,many,-,TRBV29-1,TGCAGCGTTGGATCCACGAACACCGGGGAGCTGTTTTTT,CSVGSTNTGELFF
TRBJ2-3,few,-,TRBV14,TGTGCCAGCAGCCAAGAATGGCGGGACCTACGGGATACGCAGTATTTT,CASSQEWRDLRDTQYF
TRBJ2-7,-,-,TRBV27,TGTGCCAGCATGGCGCCGGGACACGGAACCTACGAGCAGTACTTC,CASMAPGHGTYEQYF
TRBJ1-5,-,TRBD1,TRBV10-3,TGTGCCATCAACGACGACAGGGAAGATCAGCCCCAGCATTTT,CAINDDREDQPQHF
TRBJ2-1,many,-,TRBV4-3,TGCGCCAGCAGCCAAGATCGGAGCTCCTACAATGAGCAGTTCTTC,CASSQDRSSYNEQFF
TRBJ2-7,-,-,TRBV13,TGTGCCAGCAAAAGAGGGGACTTCTCCTACGAGCAGTACTTC,CASKRGDFSYEQYF
TRBJ2-3,-,TRBD2,TRBV12-3/TRBV12-4,TGTGCCAGCAGTTCCCACCCGGGACTAGCGGGAGTTGAGGCAGATACGCAGTATTTT,CASSSHPGLAGVEADTQYF
TRBJ2-1,many,-,TRBV7-8,TGTGCCAGCAGCTTAATGGGAGAATATTACCAGAATGAGCAGTTCTTC,CASSLMGEYYQNEQFF
TRBJ2-1,once,-,TRBV9,TGTGCCAGCAGCCCCAAGGACTTCTCCTACAATGAGCAGTTCTTC,CASSPKDFSYNEQFF
TRBJ1-1,many,TRBD1,TRBV5-1,TGCGCCAGCAGCTTGGTTGGTGACAGGGGGGAAGTGGGTTTCTTT,CASSLVGDRGEVGFF
TRBJ2-5,many,-,TRBV7-2,TGTGCCAGCAGCTTACTAGAGACCCAGTACTTC,CASSLLETQYF
TRBJ2-3,many,-,TRBV27,TGTGCCAGCAGCCGATGGGGTAGGGAAGATACGCAGTATTTT,CASSRWGREDTQYF
TRBJ1-5,-,-,TRBV6-2/TRBV6-3,TGTGCCAGCAGTCACGGGACGGAGAATCAGCCCCAGCATTTT,CASSHGTENQPQHF
TRBJ2-5,-,-,TRBV6-5,TGTGCCAGCAGTTACTCATTGGAGGCGGAGACCCAGTACTTC,CASSYSLEAETQYF
TRBJ2-3,few,TRBD1,TRBV6-1,TGTGCCAGCAGTGCCCGACAGGGGGGTCCATCGGATACGCAGTATTTT,CASSARQGGPSDTQYF